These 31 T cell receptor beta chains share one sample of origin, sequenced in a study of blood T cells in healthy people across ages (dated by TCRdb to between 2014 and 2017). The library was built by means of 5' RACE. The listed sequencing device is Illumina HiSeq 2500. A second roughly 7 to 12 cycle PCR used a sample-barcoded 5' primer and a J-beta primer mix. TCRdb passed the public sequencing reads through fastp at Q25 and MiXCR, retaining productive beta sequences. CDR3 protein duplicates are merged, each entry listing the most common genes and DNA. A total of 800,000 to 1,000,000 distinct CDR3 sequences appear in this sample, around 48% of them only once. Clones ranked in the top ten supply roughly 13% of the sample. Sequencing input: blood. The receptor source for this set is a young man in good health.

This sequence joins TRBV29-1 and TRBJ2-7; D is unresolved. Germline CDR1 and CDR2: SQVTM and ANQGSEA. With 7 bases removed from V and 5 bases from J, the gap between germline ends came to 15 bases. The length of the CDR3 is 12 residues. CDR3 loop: CSALSLSHEQYF. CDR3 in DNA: TGCAGCGCCCTGAGTCTGAGCCACGAGCAGTACTTC.

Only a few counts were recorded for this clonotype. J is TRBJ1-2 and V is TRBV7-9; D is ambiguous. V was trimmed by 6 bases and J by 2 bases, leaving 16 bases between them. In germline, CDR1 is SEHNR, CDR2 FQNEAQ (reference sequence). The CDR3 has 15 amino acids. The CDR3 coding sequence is TGTGCCAGCAGGCCCTCGGGAGGGAACAACTATGGCTACACCTTC. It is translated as CASRPSGGNNYGYTF.

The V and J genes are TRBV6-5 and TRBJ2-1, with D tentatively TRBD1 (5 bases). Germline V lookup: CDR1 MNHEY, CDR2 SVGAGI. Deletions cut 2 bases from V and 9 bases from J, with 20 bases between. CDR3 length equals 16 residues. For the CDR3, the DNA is TGTGCCAGCAGTTACCCCCCAGGGAAAGGACACAGTGAGCAGTTCTTC. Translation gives CASSYPPGKGHSEQFF.

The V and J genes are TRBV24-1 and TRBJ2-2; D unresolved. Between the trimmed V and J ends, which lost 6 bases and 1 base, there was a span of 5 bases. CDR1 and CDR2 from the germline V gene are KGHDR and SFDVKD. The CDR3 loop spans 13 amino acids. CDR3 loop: CATSPENTGELFF. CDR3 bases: TGTGCCACCAGTCCAGAGAACACCGGGGAGCTGTTTTTT.

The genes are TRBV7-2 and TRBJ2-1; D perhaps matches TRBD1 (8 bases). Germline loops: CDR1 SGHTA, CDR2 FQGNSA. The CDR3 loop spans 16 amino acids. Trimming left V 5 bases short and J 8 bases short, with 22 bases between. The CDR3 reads CASSPQGGGGVYEQFF. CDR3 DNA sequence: TGTGCCAGCAGCCCACAGGGGGGGGGCGGGGTATATGAGCAGTTCTTC.

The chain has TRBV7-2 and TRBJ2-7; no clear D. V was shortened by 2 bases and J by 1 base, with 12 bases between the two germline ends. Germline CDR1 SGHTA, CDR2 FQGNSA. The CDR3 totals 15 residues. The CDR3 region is CASSLRPAPSYEQYF. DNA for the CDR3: TGTGCCAGCAGCTTAAGGCCCGCACCGTCCTACGAGCAGTACTTC.

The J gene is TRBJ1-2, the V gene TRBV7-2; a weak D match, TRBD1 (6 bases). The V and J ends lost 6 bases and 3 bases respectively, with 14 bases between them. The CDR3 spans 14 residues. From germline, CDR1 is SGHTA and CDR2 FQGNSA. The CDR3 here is CASRLRGTDYGYTF. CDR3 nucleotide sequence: TGTGCCAGCAGACTAAGGGGGACCGACTATGGCTACACCTTC.

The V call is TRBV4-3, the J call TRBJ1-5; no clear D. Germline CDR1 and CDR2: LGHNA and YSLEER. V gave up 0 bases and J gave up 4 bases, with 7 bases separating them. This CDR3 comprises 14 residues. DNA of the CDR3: TGCGCCAGCAGCCAAGACCTCCGGAATCAGCCCCAGCATTTT. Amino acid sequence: CASSQDLRNQPQHF.

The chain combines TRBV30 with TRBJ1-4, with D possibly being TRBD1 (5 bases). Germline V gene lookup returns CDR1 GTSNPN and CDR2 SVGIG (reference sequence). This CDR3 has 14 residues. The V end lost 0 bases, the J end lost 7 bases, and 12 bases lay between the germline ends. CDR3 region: CAWSVPPRGEKLFF. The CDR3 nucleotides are TGTGCCTGGAGTGTACCCCCGAGGGGTGAAAAACTGTTTTTT. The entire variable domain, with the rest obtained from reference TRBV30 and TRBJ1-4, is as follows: SQTIHQWPATLVQPVGSPLSLECTVEGTSNPNLYWYRQAAGRGLQLLFYSVGIGQISSEVPQNLSASRPQDRQFILSSKKLLLSDSGFYLCAWSVPPRGEKLFFGSGTQLSVL.

The CDR3 is CASSQNRQVDNYGYTF. CDR3 sequence (DNA): TGTGCCAGCAGTCAAAACCGACAAGTTGACAACTATGGCTACACCTTC. The chain employs TRBV6-2 or TRBV6-3 and TRBJ1-2; D is undetermined. The germline V and J ends were trimmed by 5 bases and 2 bases, with 18 bases remaining between them. This CDR3 region has 16 residues. Germline V CDR1 and CDR2: MNHEY, SVGEGT.

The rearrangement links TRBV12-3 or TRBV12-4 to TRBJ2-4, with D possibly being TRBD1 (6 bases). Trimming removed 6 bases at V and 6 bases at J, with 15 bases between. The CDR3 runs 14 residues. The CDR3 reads CASSHGGPRNIQYF. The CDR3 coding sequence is TGTGCCAGCAGCCATGGGGGCCCCCGAAACATTCAGTACTTC.

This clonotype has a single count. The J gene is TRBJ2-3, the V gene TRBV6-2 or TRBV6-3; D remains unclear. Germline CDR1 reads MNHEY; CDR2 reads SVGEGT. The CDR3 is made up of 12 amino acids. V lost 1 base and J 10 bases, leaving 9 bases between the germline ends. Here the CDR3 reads CASSYFAGAQYF. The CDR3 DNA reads TGTGCCAGCAGTTACTTTGCCGGTGCGCAGTATTTT.

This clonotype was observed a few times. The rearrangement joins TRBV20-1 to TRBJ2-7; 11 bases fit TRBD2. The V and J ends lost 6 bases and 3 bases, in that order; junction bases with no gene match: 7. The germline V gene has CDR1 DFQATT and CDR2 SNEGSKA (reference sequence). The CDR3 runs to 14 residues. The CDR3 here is CSATTGTSGYEQYF. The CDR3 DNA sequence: TGCAGTGCCACTACCGGGACTAGCGGCTACGAGCAGTACTTC.

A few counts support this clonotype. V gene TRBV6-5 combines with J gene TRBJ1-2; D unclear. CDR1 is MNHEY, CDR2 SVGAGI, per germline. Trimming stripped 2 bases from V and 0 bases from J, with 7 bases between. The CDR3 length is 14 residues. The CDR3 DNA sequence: TGTGCCAGCAGTTACAGTTCCGCTAACTATGGCTACACCTTC. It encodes CASSYSSANYGYTF.

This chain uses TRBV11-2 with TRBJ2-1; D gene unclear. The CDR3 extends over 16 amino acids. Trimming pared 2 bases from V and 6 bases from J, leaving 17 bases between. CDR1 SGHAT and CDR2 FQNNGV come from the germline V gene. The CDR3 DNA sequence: TGTGCCAGCAGCTTAAGGGCGGCAACGAACTCCAATGAGCAGTTCTTC. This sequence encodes CASSLRAATNSNEQFF.

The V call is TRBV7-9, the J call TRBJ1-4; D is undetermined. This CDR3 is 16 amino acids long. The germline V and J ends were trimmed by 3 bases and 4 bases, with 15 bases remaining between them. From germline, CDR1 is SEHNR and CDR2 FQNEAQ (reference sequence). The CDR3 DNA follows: TGTGCCAGCAGCTTGGAGTTGTCGGAATATAATGAAAAACTGTTTTTT. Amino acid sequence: CASSLELSEYNEKLFF.

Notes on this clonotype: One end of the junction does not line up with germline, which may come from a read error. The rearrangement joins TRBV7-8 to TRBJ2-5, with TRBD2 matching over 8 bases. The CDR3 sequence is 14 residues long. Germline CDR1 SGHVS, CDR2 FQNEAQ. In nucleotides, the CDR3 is TGTGCCAGCAACTTAGCGGGGACCCAAGAGACCCAGTACTTC. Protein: CASNLAGTQETQYF.

The CDR3 DNA is TGCGCCAGCAGCTTCAGTGGGGGGGCAGGCACAGATACGCAGTATTTT. This encodes CASSFSGGAGTDTQYF. The chain is built from TRBV5-1 and TRBJ2-3, with D perhaps matching TRBD2 (7 bases). Trimming cost V 2 bases and J 1 base, with 14 bases left between them. Germline V gene data show CDR1 as SGHRS and CDR2 as YFSETQ. This CDR3 has 16 amino acids.

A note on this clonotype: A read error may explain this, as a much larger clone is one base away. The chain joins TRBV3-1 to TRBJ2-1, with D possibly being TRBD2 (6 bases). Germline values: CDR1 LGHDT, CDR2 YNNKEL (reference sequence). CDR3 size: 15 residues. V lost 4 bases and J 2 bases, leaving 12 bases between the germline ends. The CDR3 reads CASSLRLVAYNEQFF. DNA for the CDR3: TGTGCCAGCAGCCTGCGACTAGTCGCCTACAATGAGCAGTTCTTC.

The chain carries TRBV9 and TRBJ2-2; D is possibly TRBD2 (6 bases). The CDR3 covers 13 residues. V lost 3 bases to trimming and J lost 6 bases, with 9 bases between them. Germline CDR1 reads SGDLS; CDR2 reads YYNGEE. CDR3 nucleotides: TGTGCCAGCAGCGCAGGAGGGGCCGGGGAGCTGTTTTTT. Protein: CASSAGGAGELFF. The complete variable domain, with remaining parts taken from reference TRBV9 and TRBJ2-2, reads DSGVTQTPKHLITATGQRVTLRCSPRSGDLSVYWYQQSLDQGLQFLIQYYNGEERAKGNILERFSAQQFPDLHSELNLSSLELGDSALYFCASSAGGAGELFFGEGSRLTVL.

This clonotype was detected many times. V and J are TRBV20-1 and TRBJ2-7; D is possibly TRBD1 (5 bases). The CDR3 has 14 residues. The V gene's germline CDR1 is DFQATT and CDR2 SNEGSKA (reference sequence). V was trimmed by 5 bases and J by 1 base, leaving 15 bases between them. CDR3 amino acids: CSAPPPGWSYEQYF. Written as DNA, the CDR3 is TGCAGTGCTCCTCCTCCAGGGTGGTCCTACGAGCAGTACTTC.

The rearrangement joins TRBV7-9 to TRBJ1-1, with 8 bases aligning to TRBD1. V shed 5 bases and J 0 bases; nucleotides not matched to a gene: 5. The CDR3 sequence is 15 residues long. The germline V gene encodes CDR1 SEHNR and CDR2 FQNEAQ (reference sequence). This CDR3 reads CASSIRQGLNTEAFF. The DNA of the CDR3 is TGTGCCAGCAGCATACGACAGGGGTTGAACACTGAAGCTTTCTTT.

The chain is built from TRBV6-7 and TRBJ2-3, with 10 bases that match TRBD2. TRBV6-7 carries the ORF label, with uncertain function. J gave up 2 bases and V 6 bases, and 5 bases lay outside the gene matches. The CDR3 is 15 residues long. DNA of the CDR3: TGTGCCAGCAGCATCCTAGCGGGGGCCACAGATACGCAGTATTTT. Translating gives CASSILAGATDTQYF.

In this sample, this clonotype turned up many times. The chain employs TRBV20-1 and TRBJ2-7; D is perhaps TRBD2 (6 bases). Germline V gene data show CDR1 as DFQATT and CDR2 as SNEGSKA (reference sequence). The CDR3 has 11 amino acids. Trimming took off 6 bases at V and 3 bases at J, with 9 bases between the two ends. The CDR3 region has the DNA TGCAGTGCCCAGGGAGGCTACGAGCAGTACTTC. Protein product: CSAQGGYEQYF.

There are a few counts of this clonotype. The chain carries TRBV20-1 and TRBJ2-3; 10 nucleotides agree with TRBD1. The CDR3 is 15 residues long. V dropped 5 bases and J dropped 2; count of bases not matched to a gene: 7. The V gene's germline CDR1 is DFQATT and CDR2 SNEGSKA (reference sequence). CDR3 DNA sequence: TGCAGTGCTGGGGACAGGGGTACCACCACAGATACGCAGTATTTT. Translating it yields CSAGDRGTTTDTQYF.

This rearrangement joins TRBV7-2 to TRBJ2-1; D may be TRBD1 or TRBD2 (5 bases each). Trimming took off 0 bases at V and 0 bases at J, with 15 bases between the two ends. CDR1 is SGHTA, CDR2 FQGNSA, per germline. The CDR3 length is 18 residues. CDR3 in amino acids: CASSLALLGTSSYNEQFF. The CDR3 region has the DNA TGTGCCAGCAGCTTAGCGCTACTGGGGACGAGCTCCTACAATGAGCAGTTCTTC.

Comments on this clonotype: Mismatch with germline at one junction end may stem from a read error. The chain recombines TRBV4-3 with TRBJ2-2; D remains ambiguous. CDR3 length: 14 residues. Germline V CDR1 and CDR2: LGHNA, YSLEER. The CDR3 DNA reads TGCGTCAGCAGCCAAGCACCGAGCACCGGGGAGCTGTTTTTT. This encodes CVSSQAPSTGELFF.

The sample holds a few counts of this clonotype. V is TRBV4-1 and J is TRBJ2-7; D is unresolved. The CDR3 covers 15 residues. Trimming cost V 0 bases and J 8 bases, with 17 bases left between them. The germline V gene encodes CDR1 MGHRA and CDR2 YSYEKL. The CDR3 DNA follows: TGCGCCAGCAGCCAAGAGGGTTTGGTCGGTGTGCAGCAGTACTTC. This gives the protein CASSQEGLVGVQQYF.

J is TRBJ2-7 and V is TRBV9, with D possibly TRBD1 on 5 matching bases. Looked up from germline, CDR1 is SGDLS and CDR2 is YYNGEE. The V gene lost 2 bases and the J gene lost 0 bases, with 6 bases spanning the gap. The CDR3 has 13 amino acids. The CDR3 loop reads CASSVDSSYEQYF. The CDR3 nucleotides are TGTGCCAGCAGCGTTGACAGCTCCTACGAGCAGTACTTC.

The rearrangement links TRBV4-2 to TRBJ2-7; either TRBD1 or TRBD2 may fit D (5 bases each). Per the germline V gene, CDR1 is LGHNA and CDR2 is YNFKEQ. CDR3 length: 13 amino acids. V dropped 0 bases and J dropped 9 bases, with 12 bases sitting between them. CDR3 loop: CASSQDSGTVQYF. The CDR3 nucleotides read TGTGCCAGCAGCCAAGATTCGGGGACCGTGCAGTACTTC.

CDR3 in DNA: TGTGCCATCCGGACCCCCGAGACCCAGTACTTC. It yields the protein CAIRTPETQYF. The chain has TRBV10-3 and TRBJ2-5, with D unclear. The CDR3 sequence is 11 residues long. V was trimmed by 8 bases and J by 5 bases, leaving 9 bases between them. Germline values: CDR1 ENHRY, CDR2 SYGVKD.